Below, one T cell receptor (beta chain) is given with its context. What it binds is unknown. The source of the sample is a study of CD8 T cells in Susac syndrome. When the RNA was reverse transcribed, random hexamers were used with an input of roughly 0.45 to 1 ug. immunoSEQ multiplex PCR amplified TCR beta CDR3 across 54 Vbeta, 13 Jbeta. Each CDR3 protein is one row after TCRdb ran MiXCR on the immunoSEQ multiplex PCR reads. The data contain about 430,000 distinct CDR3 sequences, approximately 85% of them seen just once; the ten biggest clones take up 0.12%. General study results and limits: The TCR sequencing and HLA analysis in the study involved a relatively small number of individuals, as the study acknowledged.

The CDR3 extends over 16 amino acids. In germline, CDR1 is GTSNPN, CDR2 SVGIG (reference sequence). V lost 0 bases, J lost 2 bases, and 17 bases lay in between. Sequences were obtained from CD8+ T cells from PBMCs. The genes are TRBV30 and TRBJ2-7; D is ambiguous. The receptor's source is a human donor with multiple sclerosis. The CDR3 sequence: CAWSVRPTAEAYEQYF. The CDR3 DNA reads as TGTGCCTGGAGTGTACGTCCCACAGCCGAAGCCTACGAGCAGTACTTC.